One and the same sample provided the 10 T cell receptor beta chains below, sequenced in a study of cytomegalovirus exposure and HLA in healthy donors. Sequenced by immunoSEQ multiplex PCR; TCRdb stores in-frame clones only, minus some. The sample carries 140,000 or so clones, roughly 90% recorded once. The material sequenced was PBMCs. The receptors come from a young man in good health and CMV-seronegative.

The rearrangement uses TRBV27 and TRBJ1-3; tentative D call: TRBD1 (6 bases). From germline, CDR1 is MNHEY and CDR2 SMNVEV (reference sequence). This CDR3 is 15 amino acids long. Trimming took 3 bases from V and 2 from J, leaving 11 bases between them. The CDR3 nucleotides read TGTGCCAGCAGTTTGGGGGGGGCGGCTGGAAACACCATATATTTT. This codes for CASSLGGAAGNTIYF.

J is TRBJ1-2 and V is TRBV25-1, with a tentative D call TRBD1 (6 bases). Per the germline V gene, CDR1 is MGHDK and CDR2 is SYGVNS. V was trimmed by 4 bases and J by 0 bases, leaving 15 bases between them. The CDR3 loop spans 16 amino acids. This CDR3 is CASSGPSTGANYGYTF. CDR3 DNA: TGTGCCAGCAGTGGCCCTTCGACAGGAGCTAACTATGGCTACACCTTC.

This rearrangement joins TRBV5-6 to TRBJ2-5; TRBD2 matches at 7 bases. Germline V gene lookup returns CDR1 SGHDT and CDR2 YYEEEE. The V and J ends lost 3 bases and 0 bases, in that order; junction bases with no gene match: 5. The CDR3 has 15 amino acids. The CDR3 here is CASSSVSGYQETQYF. In DNA, the CDR3 is TGTGCCAGCAGCTCAGTTAGCGGGTACCAAGAGACCCAGTACTTC.

V and J are TRBV5-4 and TRBJ2-1; D is possibly TRBD1 (5 bases). V lost 4 bases and J 2 bases, leaving 16 bases between the germline ends. CDR1 is SGHNT and CDR2 is YYREEE in the germline V gene (reference sequence). The CDR3 has 16 residues. The CDR3 reads CASSIPDARAYNEQFF. The CDR3 bases are TGTGCCAGCAGCATCCCGGACGCCAGGGCCTACAATGAGCAGTTCTTC.

The chain combines TRBV5-6 with TRBJ2-2, with D perhaps matching TRBD2 (5 bases). Germline-derived CDR1 and CDR2 are SGHDT and YYEEEE. V gave up 4 bases and J gave up 3 bases, with 16 bases separating them. The CDR3 is 16 residues long. The CDR3 DNA is TGTGCCAGCAGCCACCTCAGAGGGTCCGACACCGGGGAGCTGTTTTTT. This gives the protein CASSHLRGSDTGELFF.

The V call is TRBV29-1, the J call TRBJ2-7; possibly TRBD1 for D (5 bases). Germline lookup yields CDR1 SQVTM and CDR2 ANQGSEA. The CDR3 totals 11 residues. Trimming removed 2 bases at V and 5 bases at J, with 7 bases between. The CDR3: CSVEQGNEQYF. The CDR3 DNA is TGCAGCGTTGAACAGGGCAACGAGCAGTACTTC.

The V gene is TRBV5-1, the J gene TRBJ1-5; TRBD1 is a possible D gene (6 bases). Per germline, CDR1 SGHRS and CDR2 YFSETQ. The CDR3 loop spans 15 amino acids. V dropped 0 bases and J dropped 3 bases, with 10 bases sitting between them. For the CDR3, the DNA is TGCGCCAGCAGCTTGGTCGGGGGGCCCAATCAGCCCCAGCATTTT. Amino acids: CASSLVGGPNQPQHF.

The chain combines TRBV5-6 with TRBJ2-1, with 9 bases that match TRBD1. Germline lookup yields CDR1 SGHDT and CDR2 YYEEEE. V lost 0 bases and J lost 5; bases outside the gene matches: 6. The CDR3 contains 16 residues. Here the CDR3 reads CASSLAFGTGHNEQFF. For the CDR3, the DNA is TGTGCCAGCAGCTTGGCCTTCGGGACAGGGCACAATGAGCAGTTCTTC. The variable domain in full, with the rest retrieved from reference TRBV5-6 and TRBJ2-1, is DAGVTQSPTHLIKTRGQQVTLRCSPKSGHDTVSWYQQALGQGPQFIFQYYEEEERQRGNFPDRFSGHQFPNYSSELNVNALLLGDSALYLCASSLAFGTGHNEQFFGPGTRLTVL.

This rearrangement joins TRBV7-2 to TRBJ1-1; no reliable D call. The CDR3 covers 14 residues. Per the germline V gene, CDR1 is SGHTA and CDR2 is FQGNSA. Trimming removed 1 base from V and 1 base from J, with 7 bases in between. Here the CDR3 reads CASSLGPGNTEAFF. Written as DNA, the CDR3 is TGTGCCAGCAGCTTAGGTCCAGGGAACACTGAAGCTTTCTTT.

This clone was detected only a few times. J is TRBJ1-1 and V is TRBV18; tentatively, D is TRBD1 (5 bases). Looked up from germline, CDR1 is KGHSH and CDR2 is LQKENI. V lost 3 bases, J lost 7 bases, and 15 bases lay in between. The CDR3 length is 14 residues. CDR3 amino acids: CASSPVEWGLEAFF. The DNA for the CDR3 is TGTGCCAGCTCACCCGTCGAATGGGGCCTTGAAGCTTTCTTT.